What follows is one T cell receptor (beta chain) and its context. Preparation of the TCRbeta library involved a method that used unique molecular identifiers. TCRdb called the PCR reads again in MiXCR, with one record for every CDR3 protein. The table has over 550,000 distinct CDR3 sequences, about 10% seen once. The CDR3 is made up of 14 amino acids. V was pared by 4 bases and J by 2 bases, with 13 bases between. Germline CDR1 SGHRS, CDR2 YFSETQ. This record belongs to a study of T-cell reconstitution after alpha-beta-depleted transplantation in children. Specimen: PBMCs from the stem cell graft donor, collected from the stem cell graft. The chain combines TRBV5-1 with TRBJ2-7, with D uncertain. The source of this sequence is a human donor who donated a stem cell graft to a child with acute myeloid leukemia. Here the CDR3 DNA reads TGCGCCAGCAGCCACGGTGTAGGTGCCTACGAGCAGTACTTC. Amino acid sequence: CASSHGVGAYEQYF.